Reported below is one TCR beta chain. Its cognate antigen is unknown. Germline assignment: CDR1 MNHEY and CDR2 SMNVEV (reference sequence). CDR3 length: 17 amino acids. Trimming took off 2 bases at V and 0 bases at J, with 14 bases between the two ends. These data originate in a study of cytomegalovirus exposure and HLA in healthy donors. Study-wide context: Within the Caucasian-associated ancestry cluster were roughly 79% of the roughly 380 genotyped donors. Findings of the study overall: Per published accounts, TCR beta sequences correctly predicted the HLA-A and HLA-B alleles of most subjects.

13 Jbeta primers and 60 Vbeta primers were used for the PCR. The table came from immunoSEQ multiplex PCR; TCRdb's copy has only in-frame clones and leaves some out. The sample carries 150,000 or so clones, around 73% recorded once. The receptor's source is a female donor in good health and CMV-seronegative. Material for sequencing was PBMCs. The gene calls are TRBV27 and TRBJ1-5; D remains unclear. The chain's CDR3 is CASSLMSPEYSNQPQHF. The CDR3 bases are TGTGCCAGCAGTTTAATGTCCCCAGAATATAGCAATCAGCCCCAGCATTTT.